This T cell receptor (beta chain) emerged from a study of blood T cell repertoires in COVID-19. Study at large: COVID-19 samples, acute and convalescent, were from the United States, Italy and Spain.

As originally analysed: Nucleated cell counts were estimated from reference gene primer amplification. TCRdb's copy holds only in-frame clones and misses some; the assay was immunoSEQ multiplex PCR. The DNA was the basis for D and trimming; V, J and clone size are from that table. The table lists about 260,000 clones, around 87% of them singletons, with roughly 4.9% in the top ten. The CDR3 is 17 amino acids. Trimming at V came to 4 bases and at J to 4 bases, leaving 8 bases not matched to a gene. The V gene's germline CDR1 is KGHDR and CDR2 SFDVKD. The TCR originated in an older woman with COVID-19, enrolled during active disease. The rearrangement links TRBV24-1 to TRBJ2-3, with 12 nucleotides matching TRBD1. The sequenced sample was peripheral blood. The CDR3 loop is CATSDRTGTGGPDTQYF. CDR3 sequence (DNA): TGTGCCACCAGTGACCGTACCGGGACAGGGGGCCCAGATACGCAGTATTTT.